Listed below are T cell receptor beta chains from one sample, sequenced in a study of cytomegalovirus exposure and HLA in healthy donors. Only in-frame clones appear in the TCRdb table, and some are missing; sequencing was by immunoSEQ multiplex PCR. Among 70,000 to 85,000 clones listed, around 60% were seen once. The sample consisted of PBMCs. The receptors were gathered from a man aged 25 to 45 in good health and CMV-seropositive. Each CDR3 is given with its conserved first and last residue. The D gene is left open where the match is weak. Rows give clone size only sometimes, using once, few, many, or a class for an expanded clone.

j_gene: TRBJ2-7; d_gene: .; abundance: .; v_gene: TRBV19; CDR3aa: CASSSISGIGSYEQYF; CDR3nt: TGTGCCAGTAGTTCCATCTCAGGAATCGGCTCCTACGAGCAGTACTTC
j_gene: TRBJ2-3; d_gene: TRBD2; abundance: .; v_gene: TRBV5-4; CDR3aa: CASSSPTSGGRADTQYF; CDR3nt: TGTGCCAGCAGCTCCCCGACTAGCGGAGGGCGGGCAGATACGCAGTATTTT
j_gene: TRBJ2-2; d_gene: .; abundance: .; v_gene: TRBV30; CDR3aa: CAWSQARTGELFF; CDR3nt: TGTGCCTGGAGTCAAGCCCGCACCGGGGAGCTGTTTTTT
j_gene: TRBJ1-2; d_gene: .; abundance: .; v_gene: TRBV6-1; CDR3aa: CASSETGVTYGYTF; CDR3nt: TGTGCCAGCAGTGAAACCGGGGTGACCTATGGCTACACCTTC
j_gene: TRBJ2-5; d_gene: .; abundance: few; v_gene: TRBV6-5; CDR3aa: CASSSNREETQYF; CDR3nt: TGTGCCAGCAGTTCAAACAGGGAAGAGACCCAGTACTTC
j_gene: TRBJ2-3; d_gene: .; abundance: .; v_gene: TRBV5-4; CDR3aa: CASSLRTASTDTQYF; CDR3nt: TGTGCCAGCAGCTTACGGACAGCGAGCACAGATACGCAGTATTTT
j_gene: TRBJ1-5; d_gene: .; abundance: .; v_gene: TRBV19; CDR3aa: CASSQGVVDQPQHF; CDR3nt: TGTGCCAGTAGTCAAGGGGTGGTGGATCAGCCCCAGCATTTT
j_gene: TRBJ2-1; d_gene: TRBD2; abundance: .; v_gene: TRBV7-9; CDR3aa: CATEMGLGFVNEQFF; CDR3nt: TGTGCCACCGAGATGGGACTAGGTTTCGTCAATGAGCAGTTCTTC
j_gene: TRBJ1-1; d_gene: .; abundance: .; v_gene: TRBV6-5; CDR3aa: CASSYVSGLSDTEAFF; CDR3nt: TGTGCCAGCAGTTACGTTTCTGGTTTGTCGGACACTGAAGCTTTCTTT
j_gene: TRBJ2-2; d_gene: TRBD2; abundance: .; v_gene: TRBV7-8; CDR3aa: CASSLALAGGMPGELFF; CDR3nt: TGTGCCAGCAGCTTAGCTCTAGCGGGAGGGATGCCCGGGGAGCTGTTTTTT
j_gene: TRBJ1-1; d_gene: .; abundance: .; v_gene: TRBV6-5; CDR3aa: CASSSQSGGTEAFF; CDR3nt: TGTGCCAGCAGCTCCCAAAGCGGGGGGACTGAAGCTTTCTTT
j_gene: TRBJ1-5; d_gene: .; abundance: once; v_gene: TRBV4-1; CDR3aa: CASSQGQGGQPQHF; CDR3nt: TGCGCCAGCAGCCAAGGCCAGGGTGGGCAGCCCCAGCATTTT
j_gene: TRBJ1-2; d_gene: TRBD1; abundance: .; v_gene: TRBV5-6; CDR3aa: CASSLMGQGPRNGYTF; CDR3nt: TGTGCCAGCAGCTTGATGGGACAGGGGCCCCGGAATGGCTACACCTTC
j_gene: TRBJ1-4; d_gene: TRBD1; abundance: once; v_gene: TRBV2; CDR3aa: CASRLSRDRGWDEKLFF; CDR3nt: TGTGCCAGCAGGCTTTCCCGGGACAGGGGATGGGATGAAAAACTGTTTTTT
j_gene: TRBJ1-2; d_gene: .; abundance: .; v_gene: TRBV15; CDR3aa: CATSRPTGNNYGYTF; CDR3nt: TGTGCCACCAGCAGACCCACCGGTAATAACTATGGCTACACCTTC
j_gene: TRBJ2-1; d_gene: TRBD2; abundance: .; v_gene: TRBV4-1; CDR3aa: CASSQLAGVNEQFF; CDR3nt: TGCGCCAGCAGCCAATTAGCGGGAGTGAATGAGCAGTTCTTC
j_gene: TRBJ2-7; d_gene: TRBD2; abundance: once; v_gene: TRBV2; CDR3aa: CATTPGTSGYEQYF; CDR3nt: TGTGCCACCACACCCGGGACTAGCGGTTACGAGCAGTACTTC
j_gene: TRBJ1-2; d_gene: TRBD1; abundance: .; v_gene: TRBV6-1; CDR3aa: CASSWDRDGVSGYTF; CDR3nt: TGTGCCAGCAGTTGGGACAGGGATGGGGTTTCGGGCTACACCTTC
j_gene: TRBJ2-7; d_gene: .; abundance: .; v_gene: TRBV13; CDR3aa: CASSQNYEQYF; CDR3nt: TGCGCCAGCAGTCAGAACTACGAGCAGTACTTC
j_gene: TRBJ1-2; d_gene: TRBD1; abundance: .; v_gene: TRBV11-3; CDR3aa: CASSQGQGGGYTF; CDR3nt: TGTGCCAGCAGCCAGGGACAGGGCGGCGGCTACACCTTC
j_gene: TRBJ1-3; d_gene: .; abundance: .; v_gene: TRBV5-4; CDR3aa: CASSLTGMRGNTIYF; CDR3nt: TGTGCCAGCAGCTTGACAGGGATGCGTGGAAACACCATATATTTT
j_gene: TRBJ1-4; d_gene: TRBD1; abundance: .; v_gene: TRBV25-1; CDR3aa: CASRERREGGTSEKLFF; CDR3nt: TGTGCCAGCAGGGAGCGCAGGGAAGGGGGCACGTCTGAAAAACTGTTTTTT
j_gene: TRBJ2-7; d_gene: .; abundance: .; v_gene: TRBV11-3; CDR3aa: CASSLGQGIHEQYF; CDR3nt: TGTGCCAGCAGCTTAGGCCAGGGGATCCACGAGCAGTACTTC
j_gene: TRBJ1-1; d_gene: TRBD1; abundance: .; v_gene: TRBV11-1; CDR3aa: CASSWDRENTEAFF; CDR3nt: TGTGCCAGCAGTTGGGACAGGGAGAACACTGAAGCTTTCTTT
j_gene: TRBJ1-2; d_gene: .; abundance: few; v_gene: TRBV6-1; CDR3aa: CASTPPLLGYTF; CDR3nt: TGTGCCAGCACCCCCCCGTTACTCGGCTACACCTTC
j_gene: TRBJ1-2; d_gene: .; abundance: .; v_gene: TRBV7-9; CDR3aa: CASSSDTSYGYTF; CDR3nt: TGTGCCAGCAGTTCTGACACCTCCTATGGCTACACCTTC
j_gene: TRBJ2-7; d_gene: .; abundance: .; v_gene: TRBV6-1; CDR3aa: CASRGYSYEQYF; CDR3nt: TGTGCCAGCAGGGGCTACTCCTACGAGCAGTACTTC
j_gene: TRBJ1-2; d_gene: TRBD1; abundance: .; v_gene: TRBV6-5; CDR3aa: CASSVVQGAYGYTF; CDR3nt: TGTGCCAGCAGTGTGGTACAGGGGGCATATGGCTACACCTTC
j_gene: TRBJ2-1; d_gene: .; abundance: .; v_gene: TRBV6-6; CDR3aa: CASTGRVDHEQFF; CDR3nt: TGTGCCAGCACGGGCAGGGTCGACCATGAGCAGTTCTTC
j_gene: TRBJ2-3; d_gene: .; abundance: .; v_gene: TRBV11-3; CDR3aa: CASSSPGNTDTQYF; CDR3nt: TGTGCCAGCAGCTCCCCAGGGAATACAGATACGCAGTATTTT
j_gene: TRBJ2-5; d_gene: .; abundance: .; v_gene: TRBV20-1; CDR3aa: CSAREATIQYF; CDR3nt: TGCAGTGCTAGAGAGGCGACTATCCAGTACTTC
j_gene: TRBJ2-1; d_gene: .; abundance: few; v_gene: TRBV7-2; CDR3aa: CASSPDALGNEQFF; CDR3nt: TGTGCCAGCAGCCCCGACGCCCTAGGCAATGAGCAGTTCTTC
j_gene: TRBJ2-6; d_gene: .; abundance: few; v_gene: TRBV28; CDR3aa: CASSLKAATGANVLTF; CDR3nt: TGTGCCAGCAGCTTAAAGGCGGCAACGGGGGCCAACGTCCTGACTTTC
j_gene: TRBJ2-1; d_gene: TRBD2; abundance: .; v_gene: TRBV18; CDR3aa: CASSPTATSGLGEQFF; CDR3nt: TGTGCCAGCTCACCCACCGCGACTAGCGGCCTGGGTGAGCAGTTCTTC
j_gene: TRBJ1-3; d_gene: .; abundance: .; v_gene: TRBV4-1; CDR3aa: CASSQSGILGNTIYF; CDR3nt: TGCGCCAGCAGCCAAAGCGGGATTCTCGGGAACACCATATATTTT
j_gene: TRBJ2-7; d_gene: TRBD2; abundance: .; v_gene: TRBV2; CDR3aa: CASSDTAGVGYEQYF; CDR3nt: TGTGCCAGCAGTGATACTGCGGGAGTAGGCTACGAGCAGTACTTC
j_gene: TRBJ2-7; d_gene: .; abundance: .; v_gene: TRBV4-1; CDR3aa: CASSQVVFHEQYF; CDR3nt: TGCGCCAGCAGCCAAGTTGTATTCCACGAGCAGTACTTC
j_gene: TRBJ2-1; d_gene: TRBD1; abundance: once; v_gene: TRBV28; CDR3aa: CASSFPGQESSYNEQFF; CDR3nt: TGTGCCAGCAGTTTCCCTGGACAGGAGAGCTCCTACAATGAGCAGTTCTTC
j_gene: TRBJ2-2; d_gene: .; abundance: .; v_gene: TRBV5-1; CDR3aa: CASSLSLGQNTGELFF; CDR3nt: TGCGCCAGCAGCTTGAGTCTAGGTCAGAACACCGGGGAGCTGTTTTTT
j_gene: TRBJ2-1; d_gene: .; abundance: .; v_gene: TRBV2; CDR3aa: CASRQGLTSYNEQFF; CDR3nt: TGTGCCAGCAGACAAGGACTGACGTCCTACAATGAGCAGTTCTTC
j_gene: TRBJ2-1; d_gene: .; abundance: .; v_gene: TRBV13; CDR3aa: CASSLNRDGLDWLRSYNEQFF; CDR3nt: TGTGCCAGCAGCTTAAACAGGGACGGACTGGACTGGCTTCGCTCCTACAATGAGCAGTTCTTC
j_gene: TRBJ2-7; d_gene: .; abundance: .; v_gene: TRBV4-3; CDR3aa: CASSQVLDSYEQYF; CDR3nt: TGCGCCAGCAGCCAAGTATTGGACAGCTACGAGCAGTACTTC
j_gene: TRBJ1-6; d_gene: TRBD1; abundance: .; v_gene: TRBV19; CDR3aa: CATGQPNSPLHF; CDR3nt: TGTGCCACGGGACAGCCTAATTCACCCCTCCACTTT
j_gene: TRBJ1-1; d_gene: .; abundance: .; v_gene: TRBV28; CDR3aa: CASSSPLGQGKAFF; CDR3nt: TGTGCCAGCAGTTCACCCCTCGGGCAGGGTAAAGCTTTCTTT
j_gene: TRBJ2-4; d_gene: .; abundance: .; v_gene: TRBV19; CDR3aa: CASSMSGFDIQYF; CDR3nt: TGTGCCAGTAGTATGTCAGGGTTCGACATTCAGTACTTC
j_gene: TRBJ1-2; d_gene: .; abundance: .; v_gene: TRBV2; CDR3aa: CASSGGAKGGYTF; CDR3nt: TGTGCCAGCAGTGGCGGGGCAAAAGGAGGCTACACCTTC
j_gene: TRBJ2-5; d_gene: .; abundance: .; v_gene: TRBV29-1; CDR3aa: CSVVGGQETQYF; CDR3nt: TGCAGCGTTGTGGGCGGGCAAGAGACCCAGTACTTC
j_gene: TRBJ1-1; d_gene: TRBD1; abundance: .; v_gene: TRBV10-3; CDR3aa: CAISEDRAGNEAFF; CDR3nt: TGTGCCATCAGTGAGGACAGGGCGGGCAATGAAGCTTTCTTT
j_gene: TRBJ2-7; d_gene: .; abundance: .; v_gene: TRBV6-1; CDR3aa: CASSEVQDYEQYF; CDR3nt: TGTGCCAGCAGTGAAGTGCAGGACTACGAGCAGTACTTC
j_gene: TRBJ2-2; d_gene: .; abundance: .; v_gene: TRBV6-6; CDR3aa: CASTLDSSPTGELFF; CDR3nt: TGTGCCAGCACTCTAGACAGTTCTCCCACCGGGGAGCTGTTTTTT